The 32 T cell receptor beta chains below all came from one sample that was sequenced in a study of blood T cells in healthy people across ages. A second PCR of about 6 to 12 cycles used a sample-barcoded 5' primer and a J-beta primer mix. TCRdb used MiXCR to reprocess the 5' RACE reads, holding one entry per CDR3 protein. The table has some 1.4 million distinct CDR3 sequences, roughly 45% seen once; the top ten hold less than 8%. The sequenced sample was blood. The origin of the receptors is a woman under 30 in good health.

This chain uses TRBV6-6 with TRBJ2-3; no clear D gene. The CDR3 covers 14 residues. V dropped 10 bases and J dropped 0 bases, with 14 bases sitting between them. The germline V gene encodes CDR1 MNHNY and CDR2 SVGAGI (reference sequence). This CDR3 reads CATLPTPSTDTQYF. In DNA form, the CDR3 reads TGTGCCACCCTCCCAACACCTAGCACAGATACGCAGTATTTT.

The chain links TRBV12-3 or TRBV12-4 to TRBJ1-1; D might be TRBD1 (6 bases). CDR3 size: 14 residues. V was pared by 6 bases and J by 3 bases, with 14 bases between. CDR3 in DNA: TGTGCCAGCAGGCAGGGGATGGCCTACACTGAAGCTTTCTTT. This gives the protein CASRQGMAYTEAFF.

This clonotype was seen repeatedly, ten times or more. The rearrangement links TRBV20-1 to TRBJ2-5; 11 bases align to TRBD2. Germline V gene sequence: CDR1 DFQATT, CDR2 SNEGSKA (reference sequence). The CDR3 consists of 18 residues. V lost 2 bases to trimming and J lost 2 bases; unmatched junction nucleotides: 13. The CDR3 reads CSARTSRPGLAAQETQYF. The DNA of the CDR3 is TGCAGTGCTAGAACGTCCCGGCCGGGACTAGCGGCACAAGAGACCCAGTACTTC.

The rearrangement links TRBV12-5 to TRBJ2-1; 7 nucleotides align to TRBD1. V trimming: 6 bases; J trimming: 0 bases; junction bases outside the gene matches: 5. CDR1 is LGHNT and CDR2 is FRNRAP in the germline V gene. This CDR3 has 15 residues. This CDR3 reads CASGPGQSSYNEQFF. Written as DNA, the CDR3 is TGTGCTAGTGGGCCGGGACAGAGCTCCTACAATGAGCAGTTCTTC.

This chain connects TRBV5-1 to TRBJ1-1; TRBD1 matches 9 bases. Germline assignment: CDR1 SGHRS and CDR2 YFSETQ. The J segment lost 0 bases and the V segment lost 0 bases, leaving 6 bases of the junction unmatched. The CDR3 contains 17 residues. CDR3 loop: CASSLVGGQGLNTEAFF. The CDR3 nucleotides read TGCGCCAGCAGCTTGGTAGGGGGACAGGGACTGAACACTGAAGCTTTCTTT.

The J gene is TRBJ2-1, the V gene TRBV10-3; 8 bases fit TRBD2. The CDR3 runs to 14 residues. Trimming at V came to 8 bases and at J to 8 bases, leaving 11 bases not matched to a gene. Germline V gene data show CDR1 as ENHRY and CDR2 as SYGVKD. CDR3 DNA: TGTGCCATCGGGACTAGTATCGGCGTCGATGAGCAGTTCTTC. Amino acids: CAIGTSIGVDEQFF.

The V and J genes are TRBV5-5 and TRBJ1-1; possible D gene TRBD1, 5 bases. This CDR3 spans 15 amino acids. The V gene's germline CDR1 is SGHKS and CDR2 YYEKEE (reference sequence). V lost 4 bases, J lost 4 bases, and 17 bases lay in between. CDR3 sequence: CASSADLAGVTEAFF. The CDR3 DNA reads as TGTGCCAGCAGCGCAGACCTAGCGGGGGTCACTGAAGCTTTCTTT.

The V call is TRBV6-5, the J call TRBJ1-2; perhaps TRBD1 as D (5 bases). Trimming cost V 11 bases and J 4 bases, with 17 bases left between them. The CDR3 contains 13 residues. Looked up from germline, CDR1 is MNHEY and CDR2 is SVGAGI. The CDR3 DNA sequence: TGTGCCTGCGGGTCGGGGGTTAGCTATGGCTACACCTTC. Translating gives CACGSGVSYGYTF.

The V call is TRBV12-3 or TRBV12-4, the J call TRBJ2-7; 8 positions agree with TRBD1. This CDR3 is 13 amino acids long. The V and J ends lost 6 bases and 12 bases, in that order; junction bases with no gene match: 13. The CDR3 DNA reads as TGTGCCAGCAGACCTGGGACAGGTAAAATTCTGTACTTC. Protein: CASRPGTGKILYF.

The CDR3 sequence: CSARVAGATDTQYF. CDR3 in DNA: TGCAGTGCTAGGGTAGCGGGGGCCACAGATACGCAGTATTTT. This chain links TRBV20-1 with TRBJ2-3; 9 positions agree with TRBD2. Germline assignment: CDR1 DFQATT and CDR2 SNEGSKA (reference sequence). Trimming removed 3 bases from V and 2 bases from J; junction bases left unmatched: 3. This CDR3 comprises 14 residues.

The chain carries TRBV7-2 and TRBJ2-7, with 7 bases aligning to TRBD2. CDR1 is SGHTA and CDR2 is FQGNSA in the germline V gene. CDR3 length: 14 residues. With V trimmed by 4 bases and J by 0 bases, 3 bases remained unmatched. The CDR3 DNA reads as TGTACCAGCAGCTCGAGGACTAGCTCCTACGAGCAGTACTTC. This translates into CTSSSRTSSYEQYF. Using reference TRBV7-2 and TRBJ2-7 for the parts outside the CDR3, the full variable domain is GAGVSQSPSNKVTEKGKDVELRCDPISGHTALYWYRQSLGQGLEFLIYFQGNSAPDKSGLPSDRFSAERTGGSVSTLTIQRTQQEDSAVYLCTSSSRTSSYEQYFGPGTRLTVT.

V and J are TRBV12-3 or TRBV12-4 and TRBJ2-5; D may correspond to TRBD1 or TRBD2 (5 bases each). This CDR3 region has 15 residues. The V end was cut by 2 bases, the J end by 11 bases, with 21 bases between. CDR3 bases: TGTGCCAGCAGTTTAAGGCCGGGACCCGGCAATGAGCAGTACTTC. Translation gives CASSLRPGPGNEQYF.

This clonotype turned up a few times. The chain employs TRBV7-9 and TRBJ2-7; D is possibly TRBD1 (6 bases). Trimming took off 1 base at V and 3 bases at J, with 13 bases between the two ends. Germline values: CDR1 SEHNR, CDR2 FQNEAQ (reference sequence). The CDR3 covers 15 residues. The CDR3 here is CASSLDGGAGYEQYF. The CDR3 coding sequence is TGTGCCAGCAGCTTAGATGGGGGCGCGGGCTACGAGCAGTACTTC.

This clonotype came up once. Written as DNA, the CDR3 is TGTGCCATCAAACCAGCTTCATTCGACAGGTCCTACAATGAGCAGTACTTC. Protein product: CAIKPASFDRSYNEQYF. The chain joins TRBV10-3 to TRBJ2-7; D perhaps matches TRBD1 (6 bases). The CDR3 is made up of 17 amino acids. Deletions cut 7 bases from V and 7 bases from J, with 29 bases between. From germline, CDR1 is ENHRY and CDR2 SYGVKD.

This clonotype was seen more than once but under ten times. The gene calls are TRBV20-1 and TRBJ2-3; D perhaps matches TRBD2 (6 bases). The V gene lost 3 bases and the J gene lost 8 bases, with 18 bases spanning the gap. The CDR3 totals 14 residues. The germline V gene has CDR1 DFQATT and CDR2 SNEGSKA (reference sequence). The CDR3 DNA reads TGCAGTGCTAGTCACCTAGCGCCCGGGGTTACGCAGTATTTT. Its protein product is CSASHLAPGVTQYF.

Worth noting for this clonotype: As the CDR3 is not closed by the conserved phenylalanine or tryptophan, this likely results from a read error. The V and J genes are TRBV12-3 or TRBV12-4 and TRBJ2-1; 7 bases align to TRBD2. With V trimmed by 7 bases and J by 0 bases, 6 bases remained unmatched. This CDR3 comprises 15 residues. CDR3 residues: CASIPRGSSYNEQFL. The CDR3 DNA follows: TGTGCCAGCATCCCCCGCGGGAGCTCCTACAATGAGCAGTTCTTA.

This clonotype occurred a few times. The V call is TRBV5-1, the J call TRBJ2-3; D gene ambiguous. Looked up from germline, CDR1 is SGHRS and CDR2 is YFSETQ. The CDR3 extends over 14 amino acids. V gave up 6 bases and J gave up 0 bases, with 11 bases separating them. Written as DNA, the CDR3 is TGCGCCAGCAACCCATCCCCCAGCACAGATACGCAGTATTTT. This codes for CASNPSPSTDTQYF.

With respect to this clonotype: One base away lies a much larger clone, so this may be a sequencing read error. The V gene is TRBV20-1, the J gene TRBJ2-5; unclear D gene. Looked up from germline, CDR1 is DFQATT and CDR2 is SNEGSKA (reference sequence). Trimming cost V 2 bases and J 2 bases, with 3 bases left between them. This CDR3 has 11 amino acids. The CDR3 coding sequence is TGCAGTGCTAGAAAACAAGAGACCCAGTACTTC. Its translation: CSARKQETQYF.

This clonotype was recorded a few times. This rearrangement joins TRBV7-2 to TRBJ2-5, with D perhaps matching TRBD1 or TRBD2 (5 bases each). The CDR3 spans 15 residues. CDR1 and CDR2 from the germline V gene are SGHTA and FQGNSA. Trimming cost V 5 bases and J 9 bases, with 22 bases left between them. CDR3 DNA: TGTGCCAGCAGCCGGACACGGGATCTACGAGATTCCCAGTACTTC. Its protein product is CASSRTRDLRDSQYF.

This clonotype is medium-sized. The rearrangement uses TRBV30 and TRBJ2-1; 10 bases align to TRBD2. V was pared by 0 bases and J by 1 base, with 0 bases of the junction left unmatched. Germline V gene sequence: CDR1 GTSNPN, CDR2 SVGIG (reference sequence). The CDR3 is 15 amino acids. The CDR3 region has the DNA TGTGCCTGGAGTGTAGCGGGGGGGTCCTACAATGAGCAGTTCTTC. It encodes CAWSVAGGSYNEQFF.

The chain joins TRBV4-1 to TRBJ2-1; 10 bases align to TRBD1. From germline, CDR1 is MGHRA and CDR2 YSYEKL. The CDR3 sequence is 15 residues long. Trimming cost V 3 bases and J 4 bases; bases outside gene matches: 3. The CDR3 here is CASSQTGGEYNEQFF. CDR3 DNA sequence: TGCGCCAGCAGCCAGACAGGGGGCGAGTACAATGAGCAGTTCTTC.

The chain couples TRBV4-2 to TRBJ2-1; 10 bases fit TRBD2. Trimming at V came to 4 bases and at J to 4 bases, leaving 4 bases not matched to a gene. The germline CDR1 and CDR2 sequences are LGHNA and YNFKEQ. This CDR3 is 15 amino acids long. CDR3 in DNA: TGTGCCAGCAGCCGCGGGACTAGCGAATACAATGAGCAGTTCTTC. Amino acid sequence: CASSRGTSEYNEQFF.

This clonotype has a handful of counts. The rearrangement links TRBV4-2 to TRBJ2-7, with unresolved D. Between the trimmed V and J ends, which lost 0 bases and 5 bases, there was a span of 11 bases. The CDR3 runs to 14 residues. The germline V gene encodes CDR1 LGHNA and CDR2 YNFKEQ. This CDR3 reads CASSQDGGSDEQYF. DNA of the CDR3: TGTGCCAGCAGCCAAGATGGTGGGTCGGACGAGCAGTACTTC.

Only a few counts were recorded for this clonotype. The chain links TRBV6-6 to TRBJ1-2; a possible D gene is TRBD1 (5 bases). The CDR3 length is 16 residues. Trimming took off 5 bases at V and 4 bases at J, with 20 bases between the two ends. Germline CDR1 is MNHNY and CDR2 is SVGAGI (reference sequence). CDR3 nucleotides: TGTGCCAGCAGTGTCTCCCCGGGCAAAGGGGCCTATGGCTACACCTTC. Translating it yields CASSVSPGKGAYGYTF.

This clonotype was counted between two and nine times. The chain has TRBV15 and TRBJ2-1; D unclear. Germline V gives CDR1 LNHNV, CDR2 YYDKDF (reference sequence). V was trimmed by 0 bases and J by 0 bases, leaving 9 bases between them. This CDR3 contains 16 residues. The CDR3 DNA follows: TGTGCCACCAGCAGAGATGTACACAGCTCCTACAATGAGCAGTTCTTC. The encoded protein is CATSRDVHSSYNEQFF. Filled out from reference TRBV15 and TRBJ2-1, the complete variable domain reads DAMVIQNPRYQVTQFGKPVTLSCSQTLNHNVMYWYQQKSSQAPKLLFHYYDKDFNNEADTPDNFQSRRPNTSFCFLDIRSPGLGDTAMYLCATSRDVHSSYNEQFFGPGTRLTVL.

The chain carries TRBV28 and TRBJ2-1, with a tentative D call TRBD2 (6 bases). This CDR3 has 16 residues. V was pared by 7 bases and J by 1 base, with 17 bases between. CDR1 and CDR2 (germline): MDHEN, SYDVKM. In DNA, the CDR3 is TGTGCCAGCACGGTCGGGAGAGGAAGTTCCTACAATGAGCAGTTCTTC. Protein sequence: CASTVGRGSSYNEQFF.

This clonotype has only a few counts. CDR3 DNA: TGTGCCATCAGCCAGGGGCAGGGTGGCAATCAGCCCCAGCATTTT. This gives the protein CAISQGQGGNQPQHF. The chain is built from TRBV10-3 and TRBJ1-5; TRBD1 is a possible D gene (6 bases). The CDR3 contains 15 residues. Looked up from germline, CDR1 is ENHRY and CDR2 is SYGVKD. Trimming took off 6 bases at V and 2 bases at J, with 14 bases between the two ends.

The sample holds a few counts of this clonotype. The chain uses TRBV12-3 or TRBV12-4 and TRBJ2-1, with TRBD1 as a possible D gene (5 bases). The V end was cut by 3 bases, the J end by 6 bases, with 12 bases between. CDR3 length: 14 residues. The CDR3 bases are TGTGCCAGCAGTTTGGGCGTGGGGCCCAATGAGCAGTTCTTC. It specifies CASSLGVGPNEQFF.

J is TRBJ1-2 and V is TRBV9; D might be TRBD1 (5 bases). V was cut by 0 bases and J by 5 bases, with 11 bases left in between. CDR1 and CDR2 (germline): SGDLS, YYNGEE. The CDR3 contains 14 residues. The CDR3 DNA reads as TGTGCCAGCAGCGTAGAACTCCAGGGTTATGGCTACACCTTC. Its protein is CASSVELQGYGYTF.

This clonotype was counted only a few times. The genes are TRBV10-3 and TRBJ2-3, with 7 nucleotides matching TRBD2. Per the germline V gene, CDR1 is ENHRY and CDR2 is SYGVKD. The J segment lost 0 bases and the V segment lost 6 bases, leaving 9 bases of the junction unmatched. CDR3 length equals 16 residues. The CDR3 DNA sequence: TGTGCCATCAGCCAATCTAGCGGTACCAGCACAGATACGCAGTATTTT. Its protein is CAISQSSGTSTDTQYF.

Only one count was recorded for this clonotype. The V and J genes are TRBV30 and TRBJ1-2; D possibly corresponds to TRBD1 (6 bases). V lost 3 bases and J 8 bases, leaving 19 bases between the germline ends. The CDR3 loop spans 14 amino acids. Germline lookup yields CDR1 GTSNPN and CDR2 SVGIG (reference sequence). Written as DNA, the CDR3 is TGTGCCTGGAGCCATACAGGGCGTTATGGGGGCTACACCTTC. It is translated as CAWSHTGRYGGYTF.

The V call is TRBV7-9, the J call TRBJ1-6; D gene uncertain. The ends were cut back, 5 bases at V and 0 bases at J, with 17 bases in the middle. The germline V gene encodes CDR1 SEHNR and CDR2 FQNEAQ (reference sequence). The CDR3 consists of 18 residues. The CDR3 loop reads CASSPAPAGSSYNSPLHF. The DNA for the CDR3 is TGTGCCAGCAGCCCTGCGCCCGCTGGAAGCTCCTATAATTCACCCCTCCACTTT.